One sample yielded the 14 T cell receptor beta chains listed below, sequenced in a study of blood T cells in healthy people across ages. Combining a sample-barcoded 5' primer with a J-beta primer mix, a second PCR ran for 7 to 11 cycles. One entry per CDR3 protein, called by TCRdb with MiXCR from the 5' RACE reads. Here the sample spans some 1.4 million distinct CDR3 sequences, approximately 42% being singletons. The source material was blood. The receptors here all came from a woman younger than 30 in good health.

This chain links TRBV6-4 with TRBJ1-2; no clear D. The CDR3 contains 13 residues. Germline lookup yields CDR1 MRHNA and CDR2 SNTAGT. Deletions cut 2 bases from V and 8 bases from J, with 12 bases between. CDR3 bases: TGTGCCAGCAGTGACCCTCCTGCGAGCGGCTACACCTTC. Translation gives CASSDPPASGYTF.

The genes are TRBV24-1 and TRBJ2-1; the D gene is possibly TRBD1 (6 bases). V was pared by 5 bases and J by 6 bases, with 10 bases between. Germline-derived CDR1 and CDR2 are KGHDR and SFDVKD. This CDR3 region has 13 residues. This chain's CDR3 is CATSGLRGNEQFF. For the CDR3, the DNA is TGTGCCACCAGTGGTCTCAGGGGCAATGAGCAGTTCTTC.

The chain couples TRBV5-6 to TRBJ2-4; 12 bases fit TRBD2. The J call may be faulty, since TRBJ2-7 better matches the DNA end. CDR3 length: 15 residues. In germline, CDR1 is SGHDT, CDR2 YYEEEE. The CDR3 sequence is CASSDRLAGEDEQYF. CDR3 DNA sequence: TGTGCCAGCAGCGATCGACTAGCGGGAGAGGACGAGCAGTACTTC.

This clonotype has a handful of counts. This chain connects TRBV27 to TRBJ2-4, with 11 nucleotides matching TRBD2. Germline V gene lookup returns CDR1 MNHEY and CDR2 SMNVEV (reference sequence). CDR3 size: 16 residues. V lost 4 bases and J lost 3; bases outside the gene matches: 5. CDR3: CASSYTSGSGKNIQYF. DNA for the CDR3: TGTGCCAGCAGTTACACTAGCGGGAGCGGCAAAAACATTCAGTACTTC.

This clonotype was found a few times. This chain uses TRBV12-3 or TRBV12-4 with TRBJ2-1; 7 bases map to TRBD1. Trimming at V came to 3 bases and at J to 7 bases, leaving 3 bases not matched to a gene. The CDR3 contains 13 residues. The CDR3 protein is CASSFDRANEQFF. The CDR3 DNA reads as TGTGCCAGCAGTTTTGACAGGGCTAATGAGCAGTTCTTC.

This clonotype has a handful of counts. CDR3 protein: CASTPGVQPQHF. For the CDR3, the DNA is TGTGCCAGCACGCCAGGGGTCCAGCCCCAGCATTTT. The chain carries TRBV28 and TRBJ1-5; a possible D gene is TRBD1 (6 bases). Germline values: CDR1 MDHEN, CDR2 SYDVKM. The CDR3 is 12 residues long. Trimming took 7 bases from V and 7 from J, leaving 11 bases between them. Full variable domain (remainder filled in from reference TRBV28 and TRBJ1-5): DVKVTQSSRYLVKRTGEKVFLECVQDMDHENMFWYRQDPGLGLRLIYFSYDVKMKEKGDIPEGYSVSREKKERFSLILESASTNQTSMYLCASTPGVQPQHFGDGTRLSIL.

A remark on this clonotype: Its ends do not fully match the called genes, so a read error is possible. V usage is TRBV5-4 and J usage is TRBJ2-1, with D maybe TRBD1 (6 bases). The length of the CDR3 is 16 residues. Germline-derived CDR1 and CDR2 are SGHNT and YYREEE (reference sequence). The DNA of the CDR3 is TGTACCAGCAGCTTGGGGGCACACCCCTCCTACAATGAGCAGTTCTTC. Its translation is CTSSLGAHPSYNEQFF.

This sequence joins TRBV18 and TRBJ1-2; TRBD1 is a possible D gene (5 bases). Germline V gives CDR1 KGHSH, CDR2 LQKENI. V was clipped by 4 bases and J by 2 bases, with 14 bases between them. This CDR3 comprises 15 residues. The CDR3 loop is CASSLTELENYGYTF. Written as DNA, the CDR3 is TGTGCCAGCTCACTGACAGAGCTCGAGAACTATGGCTACACCTTC.

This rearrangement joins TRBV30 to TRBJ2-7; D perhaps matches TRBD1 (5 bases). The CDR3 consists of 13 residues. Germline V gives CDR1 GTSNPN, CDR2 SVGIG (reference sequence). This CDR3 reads CAAAPGWASEQYF. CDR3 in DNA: TGTGCTGCCGCCCCAGGGTGGGCCTCCGAGCAGTACTTC.

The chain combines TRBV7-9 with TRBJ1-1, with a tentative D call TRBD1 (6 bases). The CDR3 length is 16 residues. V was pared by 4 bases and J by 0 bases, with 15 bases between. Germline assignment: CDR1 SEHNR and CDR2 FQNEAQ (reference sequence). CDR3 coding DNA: TGTGCCAGCAGCTCAACAGGGATTCGTATGAACACTGAAGCTTTCTTT. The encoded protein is CASSSTGIRMNTEAFF.

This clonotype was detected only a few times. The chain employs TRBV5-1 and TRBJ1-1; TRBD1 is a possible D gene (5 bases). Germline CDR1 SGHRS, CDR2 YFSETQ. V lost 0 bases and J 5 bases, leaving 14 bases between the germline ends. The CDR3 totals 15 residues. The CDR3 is CASSLARGAETEAFF. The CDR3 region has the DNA TGCGCCAGCAGCTTGGCTAGGGGTGCGGAGACTGAAGCTTTCTTT.

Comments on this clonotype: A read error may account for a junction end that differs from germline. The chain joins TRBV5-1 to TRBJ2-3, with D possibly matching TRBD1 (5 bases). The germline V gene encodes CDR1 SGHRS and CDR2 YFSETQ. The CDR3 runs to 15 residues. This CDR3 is CAGSLVLGQEDTQYF. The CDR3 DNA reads TGCGCCGGCAGCTTGGTTTTGGGGCAAGAAGATACGCAGTATTTT. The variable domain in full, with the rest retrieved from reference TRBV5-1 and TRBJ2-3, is KAGVTQTPRYLIKTRGQQVTLSCSPISGHRSVSWYQQTPGQGLQFLFEYFSETQRNKGNFPGRFSGRQFSNSRSEMNVSTLELGDSALYLCAGSLVLGQEDTQYFGPGTRLTVL.

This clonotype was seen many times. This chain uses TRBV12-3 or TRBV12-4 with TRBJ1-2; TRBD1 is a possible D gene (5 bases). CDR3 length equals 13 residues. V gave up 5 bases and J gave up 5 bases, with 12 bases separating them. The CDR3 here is CASSDSPGYGYTF. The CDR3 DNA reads TGTGCCAGCAGTGACAGTCCCGGTTATGGCTACACCTTC.

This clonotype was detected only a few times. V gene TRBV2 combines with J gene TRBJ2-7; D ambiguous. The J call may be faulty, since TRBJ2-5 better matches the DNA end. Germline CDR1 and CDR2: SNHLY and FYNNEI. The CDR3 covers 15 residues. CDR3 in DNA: TGTGCCAGCAGTGAATCACAGTGGCGTGGGGAGACCCAGTACTTC. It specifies CASSESQWRGETQYF.